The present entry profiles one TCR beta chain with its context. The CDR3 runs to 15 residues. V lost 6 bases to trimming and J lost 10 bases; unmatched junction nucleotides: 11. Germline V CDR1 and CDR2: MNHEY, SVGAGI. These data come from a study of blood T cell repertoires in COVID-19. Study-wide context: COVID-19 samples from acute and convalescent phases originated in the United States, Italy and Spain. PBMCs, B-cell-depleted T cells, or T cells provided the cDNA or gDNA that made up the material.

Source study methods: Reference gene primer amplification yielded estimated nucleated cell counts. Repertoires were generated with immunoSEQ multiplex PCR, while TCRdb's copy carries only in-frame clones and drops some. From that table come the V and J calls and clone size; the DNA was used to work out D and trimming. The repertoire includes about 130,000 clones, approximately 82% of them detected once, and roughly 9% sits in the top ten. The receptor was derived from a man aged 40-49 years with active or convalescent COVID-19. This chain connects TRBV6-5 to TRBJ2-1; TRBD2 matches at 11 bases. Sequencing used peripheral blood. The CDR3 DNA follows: TGTGCCAGCAGAACCGGGACTAGCGGATCGAAGGAGCAGTTCTTC. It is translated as CASRTGTSGSKEQFF.